This TCR beta chain was captured by sequencing in a study of T-cell reconstitution after alpha-beta-depleted transplantation in children. This clonotype was observed many times. The target antigen is unknown. In germline, CDR1 is SGHRS, CDR2 YFSETQ. This CDR3 region has 14 residues. V was cut by 4 bases and J by 6 bases, with 17 bases left in between. Unique molecular identifiers were used to barcode this TCRbeta library. TCRdb passed the PCR reads through MiXCR, listing each CDR3 protein once. The table lists tens of thousands of distinct CDR3 sequences, about 6.8% of them singletons. Study-level points and caveats: Expanded graft clones, several hundred of them, were reportedly the source of alpha-beta T cells about two months after transplant.

The chain links TRBV5-1 to TRBJ2-7; D possibly corresponds to TRBD1 (6 bases). This clonotype was obtained from a child less than two years old who had a stem cell transplant for acute myeloid leukemia, so the T cells may come from the graft donor. Specimen: peripheral blood, collected 60 days after TCRalphabeta/CD19-depleted stem cell transplant. CDR3 nucleotides: TGCGCCAGCAGCCTCCCGACAGGCCCGGCCGAGCAGTACTTC. It codes for CASSLPTGPAEQYF.